Below are 30 T cell receptor beta chains sequenced from a single sample in a study of technical replicates of blood from a few donors. Some clones are missing from TCRdb's copy, which holds only in-frame ones; the method was immunoSEQ multiplex PCR. The sample records approximately 51,000 clones, just under 95% being singletons. Material: PBMCs. These receptors all come from a human donor in good health. Some clones in this sample may be carry-over from other donors' samples.

V is TRBV30 and J is TRBJ2-4; 12 bases line up with TRBD2. J lost 9 bases, V lost 1 base, and 4 bases had no gene match. The CDR3 contains 14 residues. Germline V gene sequence: CDR1 GTSNPN, CDR2 SVGIG (reference sequence). CDR3 residues: CAWSAGLAGAIQYF. The CDR3 DNA reads as TGTGCCTGGAGTGCGGGACTAGCGGGTGCCATTCAGTACTTC.

This sequence joins TRBV5-4 and TRBJ2-7; a possible D gene is TRBD2 (6 bases). Germline CDR1 and CDR2: SGHNT and YYREEE (reference sequence). Trimming cost V 4 bases and J 7 bases, with 24 bases left between them. The CDR3 has 16 residues. CDR3 bases: TGTGCCAGCAGCAAACGAGGGACTTCCCGACCGTTGGAGCAGTACTTC. Residues: CASSKRGTSRPLEQYF.

With respect to this clone: Other nucleotide sequences from this sample produce the same CDR3. The V gene is TRBV7-2, the J gene TRBJ1-3; no clear D gene. The germline CDR1 and CDR2 sequences are SGHTA and FQGNSA. This CDR3 is built from 13 residues. The V end was cut by 2 bases, the J end by 4 bases, with 6 bases between. Here the CDR3 reads CASSLSRGNTIYF. CDR3 nucleotide sequence: TGTGCCAGCAGCTTATCACGGGGAAACACCATATATTTT.

The chain couples TRBV27 to TRBJ2-3; 8 nucleotides match TRBD2. CDR3 length: 15 amino acids. Germline V gives CDR1 MNHEY, CDR2 SMNVEV (reference sequence). With 6 bases clipped from V and 0 bases from J, the junction kept 5 bases outside the gene matches. The CDR3 coding sequence is TGTGCCAGCAGGCACGGGGGGGGGAGCACAGATACGCAGTATTTT. Translating it yields CASRHGGGSTDTQYF.

This chain uses TRBV6-1 with TRBJ1-1; D may be TRBD1 (5 bases). The CDR3 sequence is 14 residues long. Germline V gene data show CDR1 as MNHNS and CDR2 as SASEGT. Trimming shortened V by 3 bases and J by 3 bases, and 11 bases separated the two germline ends. In nucleotides, the CDR3 is TGTGCCAGCAGTGACACAGGAGATTACACTGAAGCTTTCTTT. Protein: CASSDTGDYTEAFF.

The chain employs TRBV6-1 and TRBJ1-5, with D tentatively TRBD1 (6 bases). Deletions cut 6 bases from V and 10 bases from J, with 16 bases between. Germline CDR1 is MNHNS and CDR2 is SASEGT. CDR3 length: 13 amino acids. Written as DNA, the CDR3 is TGTGCCAGCAGCACGGACAGCTTTGGTCCCCAGCATTTT. It is translated as CASSTDSFGPQHF.

CDR3 in DNA: TGCGCCAGCAGCCAAGATGGAACTGGGGGGGCAGATACGCAGTATTTT. The encoded protein is CASSQDGTGGADTQYF. This rearrangement joins TRBV4-1 to TRBJ2-3; TRBD2 aligns across 7 bases. Germline trimming cut 0 bases from V and 4 bases from J; bases unmatched to any gene: 7. CDR3 length: 16 amino acids. CDR1 and CDR2 (germline): MGHRA, YSYEKL.

The table lists this clone with a count of one. The chain combines TRBV29-1 with TRBJ2-3; TRBD1 is a possible D gene (6 bases). The V end lost 3 bases, the J end lost 0 bases, and 7 bases lay between the germline ends. Germline V gene data show CDR1 as SQVTM and CDR2 as ANQGSEA. The CDR3 is made up of 13 amino acids. The CDR3 region is CSVDRGSTDTQYF. In nucleotides, the CDR3 is TGCAGCGTTGACAGGGGAAGCACAGATACGCAGTATTTT.

The gene calls are TRBV9 and TRBJ1-3; 8 bases line up with TRBD1. The V and J ends lost 3 bases and 1 base, in that order; junction bases with no gene match: 6. This CDR3 has 16 amino acids. Germline loops: CDR1 SGDLS, CDR2 YYNGEE. The CDR3 is CASSGDRRASGNTIYF. The CDR3 region has the DNA TGTGCCAGCAGCGGGGACAGGAGGGCTTCTGGAAACACCATATATTTT.

V gene TRBV10-3 combines with J gene TRBJ2-5, with 11 bases fitting TRBD1. V dropped 5 bases and J dropped 2; count of bases not matched to a gene: 16. The CDR3 is 19 amino acids. Germline V CDR1 and CDR2: ENHRY, SYGVKD. CDR3 in amino acids: CAISFQPSDRGLRQETQYF. DNA of the CDR3: TGTGCCATCAGTTTCCAACCATCGGACAGGGGGCTCCGACAAGAGACCCAGTACTTC.

The genes are TRBV6-1 and TRBJ2-1; 9 bases map to TRBD2. After removal of 3 bases from V and 2 bases from J, the junction contained 5 bases not matched to a gene. Germline lookup yields CDR1 MNHNS and CDR2 SASEGT. This CDR3 contains 16 residues. The CDR3 loop reads CASSDPSGNAYNEQFF. DNA for the CDR3: TGTGCCAGCAGTGATCCTAGCGGGAATGCCTACAATGAGCAGTTCTTC.

The gene calls are TRBV18 and TRBJ2-3, with TRBD1 matching over 7 bases. In germline, CDR1 is KGHSH, CDR2 LQKENI. With V trimmed by 3 bases and J by 5 bases, 8 bases remained unmatched. This CDR3 region has 15 residues. CDR3 loop: CASSPPGTELDTQYF. CDR3 bases: TGTGCCAGCTCACCGCCAGGGACAGAACTAGATACGCAGTATTTT. The variable domain in full, with the rest retrieved from reference TRBV18 and TRBJ2-3, is NAGVMQNPRHLVRRRGQEARLRCSPMKGHSHVYWYRQLPEEGLKFMVYLQKENIIDESGMPKERFSAEFPKEGPSILRIQQVVRGDSAAYFCASSPPGTELDTQYFGPGTRLTVL.

The genes are TRBV30 and TRBJ2-7, with 9 nucleotides matching TRBD1. With V trimmed by 5 bases and J by 5 bases, 10 bases remained unmatched. The germline gives CDR1 GTSNPN, CDR2 SVGIG (reference sequence). The CDR3 extends over 14 amino acids. This chain's CDR3 is CAWGSGTGRNEQYF. The CDR3 DNA follows: TGTGCCTGGGGATCGGGGACAGGGAGGAACGAGCAGTACTTC.

This sequence joins TRBV7-2 and TRBJ1-1; 7 positions agree with TRBD1. The CDR3 consists of 13 residues. Trimming removed 2 bases from V and 8 bases from J; junction bases left unmatched: 5. Per the germline V gene, CDR1 is SGHTA and CDR2 is FQGNSA. CDR3 in DNA: TGTGCCAGCAGCTTACCGACAGGGTTCGAAGCTTTCTTT. It specifies CASSLPTGFEAFF.

The chain is built from TRBV5-4 and TRBJ1-2; the match to TRBD1 covers 8 bases. The germline V gene encodes CDR1 SGHNT and CDR2 YYREEE (reference sequence). This CDR3 has 14 amino acids. After removal of 4 bases from V and 2 bases from J, the junction contained 4 bases not matched to a gene. CDR3 coding DNA: TGTGCCAGCAGCGAGACAGGGGTGAACTATGGCTACACCTTC. This translates into CASSETGVNYGYTF.

V is TRBV7-3 and J is TRBJ2-2; 11 bases fit TRBD2. The germline gives CDR1 SGHTA, CDR2 FQGTGA. With V trimmed by 3 bases and J by 4 bases, 7 bases remained unmatched. The CDR3 is 17 amino acids. The CDR3 nucleotides read TGTGCCAGCAGCTTGTTAGCGGGGGGGCTGAGCACCGGGGAGCTGTTTTTT. Translating gives CASSLLAGGLSTGELFF.

The chain uses TRBV5-1 and TRBJ1-3; 9 positions match TRBD1. Germline CDR1 reads SGHRS; CDR2 reads YFSETQ. V lost 6 bases to trimming and J lost 4 bases; unmatched junction nucleotides: 5. CDR3 length equals 14 residues. CDR3 in amino acids: CASNAGTGGNTIYF. The CDR3 coding sequence is TGCGCCAGCAACGCCGGGACAGGGGGAAACACCATATATTTT.

The chain carries TRBV6-6 and TRBJ1-1; the D is unclear. V dropped 6 bases and J dropped 0 bases, with 14 bases sitting between them. Germline CDR1 reads MNHNY; CDR2 reads SVGAGI (reference sequence). The CDR3 runs to 15 residues. The CDR3 region has the DNA TGTGCCAGCAGCCCCACACGCTTCATGAACACTGAAGCTTTCTTT. Residues: CASSPTRFMNTEAFF.

This rearrangement joins TRBV5-1 to TRBJ2-7, with TRBD1 matching over 7 bases. The CDR3 covers 14 residues. V shed 4 bases, J shed 7 bases, and the junction held 11 bases outside the gene matches. Germline values: CDR1 SGHRS, CDR2 YFSETQ. In DNA form, the CDR3 reads TGCGCCAGCAGCCCCCAGGGGACAGCAGGGGAGCAGTACTTC. It is translated as CASSPQGTAGEQYF.

This sequence joins TRBV5-4 and TRBJ1-3; TRBD1 aligns across 7 bases. J gave up 8 bases and V 4 bases, and 12 bases lay outside the gene matches. The germline gives CDR1 SGHNT, CDR2 YYREEE (reference sequence). The CDR3 is 15 residues long. The chain's CDR3 is CASSPGAGGVYTIYF. CDR3 in DNA: TGTGCCAGCAGCCCTGGAGCAGGGGGTGTATACACCATATATTTT.

The V and J genes are TRBV6-5 and TRBJ2-7; D is ambiguous. The CDR3 extends over 14 amino acids. Per germline, CDR1 MNHEY and CDR2 SVGAGI. Trimming took 4 bases from V and 0 from J, leaving 10 bases between them. The CDR3 DNA is TGTGCCAGCAGTTTGTCTCCGGGCTCCTACGAGCAGTACTTC. Residues: CASSLSPGSYEQYF.

The chain is built from TRBV19 and TRBJ2-1; the D gene is possibly TRBD2 (5 bases). The CDR3 is 14 amino acids. Germline CDR1 and CDR2: LNHDA and SQIVND (reference sequence). Trimming removed 7 bases from V and 3 bases from J, with 13 bases in between. The DNA for the CDR3 is TGTGCCAGTATGGATCGGACTTACTACAATGAGCAGTTCTTC. This codes for CASMDRTYYNEQFF.

This clone was observed once. This chain links TRBV29-1 with TRBJ2-1; 10 nucleotides match TRBD1. Per the germline V gene, CDR1 is SQVTM and CDR2 is ANQGSEA. Trimming at V came to 7 bases and at J to 7 bases, leaving 7 bases not matched to a gene. The CDR3 extends over 13 amino acids. The CDR3 sequence: CSADRGRMNEQFF. CDR3 DNA: TGCAGCGCTGACAGGGGGCGGATGAATGAGCAGTTCTTC.

The gene calls are TRBV7-9 and TRBJ2-7; the D gene is possibly TRBD1 (6 bases). The CDR3 totals 14 residues. Germline V CDR1 and CDR2: SEHNR, FQNEAQ (reference sequence). Trimming took off 5 bases at V and 0 bases at J, with 11 bases between the two ends. CDR3 bases: TGTGCCAGCAGCGCAACAGGGAGCTCCTACGAGCAGTACTTC. It specifies CASSATGSSYEQYF.

The J gene is TRBJ2-7, the V gene TRBV1; the table's TRBD2 call for D was not verified on the DNA. TRBV1 is assigned pseudogene status. The CDR3 has 18 residues. This chain's CDR3 is CTSSHARTSGGFSYEQYF. The CDR3 nucleotides read TGCACCAGCAGCCACGCCCGAACTAGCGGGGGGTTCTCCTACGAGCAGTACTTC.

V is TRBV2 and J is TRBJ2-1; tentative D call: TRBD1 (5 bases). The CDR3 spans 16 residues. In germline, CDR1 is SNHLY, CDR2 FYNNEI. Trimming pared 6 bases from V and 4 bases from J, leaving 19 bases between. The CDR3 protein is CASRRWGFPRYNEQFF. In nucleotides, the CDR3 is TGTGCCAGCAGAAGGTGGGGCTTCCCGCGGTACAATGAGCAGTTCTTC.

CDR3 residues: CASTDPLGSGSDTQYF. The CDR3 DNA follows: TGTGCCAGCACCGACCCGCTAGGGAGTGGATCCGATACGCAGTATTTT. This chain connects TRBV7-6 to TRBJ2-3; D possibly corresponds to TRBD2 (5 bases). Between the trimmed V and J ends, which lost 7 bases and 6 bases, there was a span of 23 bases. This CDR3 has 16 residues. Germline loops: CDR1 SGHVS, CDR2 FNYEAQ. Variable domain in full (rest from reference TRBV7-6 and TRBJ2-3): GAGVSQSPRYKVTKRGQDVALRCDPISGHVSLYWYRQALGQGPEFLTYFNYEAQQDKSGLPNDRFSAERPEGSISTLTIQRTEQRDSAMYRCASTDPLGSGSDTQYFGPGTRLTVL.

The DNA of the CDR3 is TGTGCCAGCAGCTTAGTCTCGAGCGGTGAGCAGTTCTTC. Protein product: CASSLVSSGEQFF. This sequence joins TRBV7-2 and TRBJ2-1; perhaps TRBD2 as D (5 bases). CDR1 is SGHTA, CDR2 FQGNSA, per germline. The CDR3 spans 13 residues. V was pared by 1 base and J by 9 bases, with 10 bases between.

The rearrangement uses TRBV12-5 and TRBJ1-3; D remains unclear. The CDR3 length is 16 residues. Trimming left V 7 bases short and J 0 bases short, with 16 bases between. Germline CDR1 is LGHNT and CDR2 is FRNRAP. The chain's CDR3 is CASVLSGGGSGNTIYF. Here the CDR3 DNA reads TGTGCTAGTGTTCTTTCGGGCGGAGGCTCTGGAAACACCATATATTTT.

For the CDR3, the DNA is TGTGCCAGCAGCCGCGACAGGGGGAGTTTGGCTAATGAAAAACTGTTTTTT. The encoded protein is CASSRDRGSLANEKLFF. The rearrangement uses TRBV2 and TRBJ1-4; 9 nucleotides line up with TRBD1. The CDR3 sequence is 17 residues long. The V gene's germline CDR1 is SNHLY and CDR2 FYNNEI. Germline trimming cut 6 bases from V and 3 bases from J; bases unmatched to any gene: 11.